Each of the 17 T cell receptor beta chains below was sequenced from the same sample in a study of neurological immune-mediated disorders. Time point given: longitudinal time-point 1 (baseline). Using its own MiXCR run on the 5' RACE reads, TCRdb lists one record per CDR3 protein. The repertoire holds some 68,000 distinct CDR3 sequences, with about 13% as singletons. Sequences were obtained from PBMCs. The receptors here all came from a female donor with HTLV-1-associated myelopathy (HAM/TSP).

This clonotype was seen ten or more times. The chain has TRBV7-2 and TRBJ1-5; no firm D call. The CDR3 is made up of 14 amino acids. The germline V gene has CDR1 SGHTA and CDR2 FQGNSA. The germline V and J ends were trimmed by 3 bases and 0 bases, with 6 bases remaining between them. The CDR3 nucleotides read TGTGCCAGCAGCTTGGGTTATAGCAATCAGCCCCAGCATTTT. This sequence encodes CASSLGYSNQPQHF.

This clonotype appeared many times. CDR3 DNA: TGTGCCATCAGTGAGGGCTACGAGCAGTACTTC. This translates into CAISEGYEQYF. The chain is built from TRBV10-3 and TRBJ2-7, with no clear D. CDR1 and CDR2 (germline): ENHRY, SYGVKD. Trimming cost V 2 bases and J 3 bases, with 2 bases left between them. The CDR3 is made up of 11 amino acids.

This clonotype was seen many times. The chain employs TRBV12-3 or TRBV12-4 and TRBJ2-3; D remains ambiguous. V lost 5 bases to trimming and J lost 5 bases, with 17 bases between them. This CDR3 comprises 15 residues. The CDR3 here is CASSPWTDSGDTQYF. The CDR3 DNA reads TGTGCCAGCAGTCCCTGGACCGATTCGGGAGATACGCAGTATTTT.

This clonotype has just a few counts. The chain couples TRBV10-3 to TRBJ2-5; possibly TRBD1 or TRBD2 for D (5 bases each). V gave up 10 bases and J gave up 5 bases, with 14 bases separating them. Germline CDR1 ENHRY, CDR2 SYGVKD. The CDR3 totals 12 residues. CDR3 sequence reads: CATSDRDETQYF. CDR3 DNA: TGTGCCACCTCCGATCGGGACGAGACCCAGTACTTC.

This sequence joins TRBV5-1 and TRBJ2-5, with 8 bases that match TRBD1. The CDR3 loop spans 15 amino acids. With 1 base clipped from V and 4 bases from J, the junction kept 6 bases outside the gene matches. Germline lookup yields CDR1 SGHRS and CDR2 YFSETQ. The CDR3 region is CASSLQGAGRETQYF. The CDR3 DNA is TGCGCCAGCAGCTTGCAGGGGGCCGGGAGAGAGACCCAGTACTTC.

This clonotype has at least ten counts. This sequence joins TRBV10-3 and TRBJ1-1; D is undetermined. The CDR3 spans 11 residues. The germline gives CDR1 ENHRY, CDR2 SYGVKD. The ends were cut back, 6 bases at V and 5 bases at J, with 7 bases in the middle. The CDR3 is CAISSWTEAFF. The CDR3 region has the DNA TGTGCCATCAGCAGTTGGACTGAAGCTTTCTTT.

This clonotype was recorded at least ten times. The gene calls are TRBV9 and TRBJ2-2; no clear D. V was cut by 0 bases and J by 4 bases, with 10 bases left in between. CDR1 SGDLS and CDR2 YYNGEE come from the germline V gene. The CDR3 sequence is 15 residues long. DNA of the CDR3: TGTGCCAGCAGCGTAGGAACGGGCCGCACCGGGGAGCTGTTTTTT. Its protein is CASSVGTGRTGELFF. The full variable domain, in which reference TRBV9 and TRBJ2-2 provide the parts outside the CDR3, is DSGVTQTPKHLITATGQRVTLRCSPRSGDLSVYWYQQSLDQGLQFLIQYYNGEERAKGNILERFSAQQFPDLHSELNLSSLELGDSALYFCASSVGTGRTGELFFGEGSRLTVL.

This clonotype was counted at least ten times. The V call is TRBV15, the J call TRBJ1-5; 9 positions agree with TRBD1. From germline, CDR1 is LNHNV and CDR2 YYDKDF (reference sequence). The CDR3 length is 17 residues. Trimming took 5 bases from V and 3 from J; bases not matched to a gene: 11. Here the CDR3 DNA reads TGTGCCACCAGCGGAAGGACAGGGGCCGCTTCCAATCAGCCCCAGCATTTT. This sequence encodes CATSGRTGAASNQPQHF.

This clonotype occurred many times. The chain couples TRBV20-1 to TRBJ2-7; TRBD1 matches 8 bases. This CDR3 region has 16 residues. Losses at the gene ends were 4 bases for V and 3 bases for J; bases not matched to a gene: 14. Germline V gene sequence: CDR1 DFQATT, CDR2 SNEGSKA (reference sequence). CDR3 sequence: CSATPAQGAVGYEQYF. CDR3 sequence (DNA): TGCAGTGCTACCCCGGCCCAGGGGGCCGTCGGCTACGAGCAGTACTTC.

This clonotype occurred a few times. V usage is TRBV6-5 and J usage is TRBJ2-7; TRBD1 matches at 8 bases. Germline V gives CDR1 MNHEY, CDR2 SVGAGI. The CDR3 length is 17 residues. The V and J ends lost 0 bases and 2 bases, in that order; junction bases with no gene match: 9. The chain's CDR3 is CASSYSFKGTGAYEQYF. The CDR3 bases are TGTGCCAGCAGTTACTCTTTCAAGGGGACAGGAGCCTACGAGCAGTACTTC.

The table lists this clonotype with many counts. The chain has TRBV10-3 and TRBJ2-2; 12 nucleotides agree with TRBD1. CDR3 size: 14 residues. From germline, CDR1 is ENHRY and CDR2 SYGVKD. After removal of 6 bases from V and 9 bases from J, the junction contained 5 bases not matched to a gene. The CDR3, as DNA: TGTGCCATCAGGGGACAGGGGGCTGACTGGGAGCTGTTTTTT. This sequence encodes CAIRGQGADWELFF.

The table lists this clonotype with many counts. The chain combines TRBV28 with TRBJ2-3; the D gene is possibly TRBD2 (5 bases). The germline CDR1 and CDR2 sequences are MDHEN and SYDVKM. The CDR3 consists of 14 residues. Deletions cut 3 bases from V and 0 bases from J, with 7 bases between. CDR3 protein: CASSFWTSTDTQYF. The CDR3 coding sequence is TGTGCCAGCAGTTTCTGGACTAGCACAGATACGCAGTATTTT. Looking up the rest from reference TRBV28 and TRBJ2-3 gives the full variable domain: DVKVTQSSRYLVKRTGEKVFLECVQDMDHENMFWYRQDPGLGLRLIYFSYDVKMKEKGDIPEGYSVSREKKERFSLILESASTNQTSMYLCASSFWTSTDTQYFGPGTRLTVL.

This clonotype was observed many times. This chain links TRBV10-2 with TRBJ2-3, with TRBD2 identical over 9 bases. This CDR3 has 15 amino acids. With V trimmed by 7 bases and J by 2 bases, 7 bases remained unmatched. Looked up from germline, CDR1 is WSHSY and CDR2 is SAAADI. In nucleotides, the CDR3 is TGCGCCAGCAAGCCAGCGGGGGGTAACACAGATACGCAGTATTTT. Translating it yields CASKPAGGNTDTQYF.

The sample holds a few counts of this clonotype. The chain combines TRBV12-3 or TRBV12-4 with TRBJ2-1, with 8 nucleotides matching TRBD2. Losses at the gene ends were 2 bases for V and 2 bases for J; bases not matched to a gene: 8. This CDR3 has 17 residues. The CDR3: CASSLWRAGGTYNEQFF. CDR3 nucleotide sequence: TGTGCCAGCAGTTTATGGAGGGCGGGGGGCACCTACAATGAGCAGTTCTTC.

Ten or more counts support this clonotype. The genes are TRBV5-1 and TRBJ1-3; no reliable D call. The CDR3 covers 15 residues. The V end lost 0 bases, the J end lost 3 bases, and 10 bases lay between the germline ends. Per germline, CDR1 SGHRS and CDR2 YFSETQ. The CDR3 region has the DNA TGCGCCAGCAGCTTGGAGGAGACCGTTGGAAACACCATATATTTT. The encoded protein is CASSLEETVGNTIYF.

This clonotype was counted only a few times. The rearrangement links TRBV20-1 to TRBJ2-7; D might be TRBD2 (6 bases). In germline, CDR1 is DFQATT, CDR2 SNEGSKA (reference sequence). V gave up 0 bases and J gave up 9 bases, with 15 bases separating them. The CDR3 length is 13 residues. The CDR3 DNA reads as TGCAGTGCTAGAGATGGGGGACTCAAGAGGCAGTACTTC. It is translated as CSARDGGLKRQYF.

In this sample, this clonotype turned up many times. This sequence joins TRBV5-1 and TRBJ2-6; D might be TRBD1 or TRBD2, each matching 5 bases. This CDR3 region has 18 residues. Germline V CDR1 and CDR2: SGHRS, YFSETQ. Trimming took 4 bases from V and 0 from J, leaving 17 bases between them. Written as DNA, the CDR3 is TGCGCCAGCAGCCGGGACGGATTACTGAACTCTGGGGCCAACGTCCTGACTTTC. As protein: CASSRDGLLNSGANVLTF.